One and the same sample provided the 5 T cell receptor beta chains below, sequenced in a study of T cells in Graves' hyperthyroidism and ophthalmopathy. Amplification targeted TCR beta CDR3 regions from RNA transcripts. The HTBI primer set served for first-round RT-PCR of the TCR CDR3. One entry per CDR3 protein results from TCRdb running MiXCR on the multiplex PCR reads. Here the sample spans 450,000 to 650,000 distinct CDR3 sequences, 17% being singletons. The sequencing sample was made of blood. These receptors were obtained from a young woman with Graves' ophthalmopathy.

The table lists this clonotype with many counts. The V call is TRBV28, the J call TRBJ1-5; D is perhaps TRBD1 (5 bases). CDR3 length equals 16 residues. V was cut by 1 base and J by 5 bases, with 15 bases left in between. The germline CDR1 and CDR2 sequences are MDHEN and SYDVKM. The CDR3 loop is CASSLSVGEGDQPQHF. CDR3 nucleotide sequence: TGTGCCAGCAGTTTATCGGTGGGGGAAGGCGATCAGCCCCAGCATTTT.

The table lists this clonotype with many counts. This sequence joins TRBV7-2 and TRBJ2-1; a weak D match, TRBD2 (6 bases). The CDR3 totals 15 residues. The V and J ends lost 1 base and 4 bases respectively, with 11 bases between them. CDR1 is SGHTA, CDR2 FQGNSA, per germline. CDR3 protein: CASSLEVGGYNEQFF. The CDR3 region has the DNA TGTGCCAGCAGCTTAGAGGTGGGGGGTTACAATGAGCAGTTCTTC.

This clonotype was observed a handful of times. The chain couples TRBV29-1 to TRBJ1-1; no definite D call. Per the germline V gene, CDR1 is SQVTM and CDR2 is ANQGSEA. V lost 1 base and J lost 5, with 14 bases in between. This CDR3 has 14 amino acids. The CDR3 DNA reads TGCAGCGTTGAAGCCCGAAAAATGGGGACTGAAGCTTTCTTT. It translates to CSVEARKMGTEAFF. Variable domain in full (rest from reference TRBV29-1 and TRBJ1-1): SAVISQKPSRDICQRGTSLTIQCQVDSQVTMMFWYRQQPGQSLTLIATANQGSEATYESGFVIDKFPISRPNLTFSTLTVSNMSPEDSSIYLCSVEARKMGTEAFFGQGTRLTVV.

CDR3: CASSSPGTENYGYTF. The CDR3, as DNA: TGTGCCAGCAGTTCCCCGGGGACGGAGAACTATGGCTACACCTTC. The chain links TRBV6-2 or TRBV6-3 to TRBJ1-2; TRBD1 might be the D (5 bases). The CDR3 runs 15 residues. V was pared by 4 bases and J by 2 bases, with 14 bases between. Germline values: CDR1 MNHEY, CDR2 SVGEGT.

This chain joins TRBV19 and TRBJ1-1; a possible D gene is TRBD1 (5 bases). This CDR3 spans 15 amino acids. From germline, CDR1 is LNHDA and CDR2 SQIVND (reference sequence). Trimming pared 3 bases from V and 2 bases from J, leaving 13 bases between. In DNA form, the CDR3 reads TGTGCCAGTAGTATCCGGACATTTTTTAACACTGAAGCTTTCTTT. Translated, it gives CASSIRTFFNTEAFF. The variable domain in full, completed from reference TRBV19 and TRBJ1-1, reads DGGITQSPKYLFRKEGQNVTLSCEQNLNHDAMYWYRQDPGQGLRLIYYSQIVNDFQKGDIAEGYSVSREKKESFPLTVTSAQKNPTAFYLCASSIRTFFNTEAFFGQGTRLTVV.